Listed here is a single T cell receptor beta chain. Expressed TCRB transcripts were sequenced after all isolated RNA was converted to cDNA. Measured with immunoSEQ multiplex PCR; TCRdb has only the in-frame clones, and not every one. Among around 280,000 clones listed, 7% to 9% were seen once. Germline lookup yields CDR1 SGHRS and CDR2 YFSETQ. Trimming stripped 7 bases from V and 0 bases from J, with 16 bases between. The CDR3 consists of 16 residues. This sample was taken from a study of beta chain features in type 1 diabetes. This TCR came from a woman younger than 35 in good health. The chain recombines TRBV5-1 with TRBJ2-2, with D uncertain. The sample taken for sequencing was central memory CD4+ T cells from blood. CDR3 protein: CASHRLASSNTGELFF. Written as DNA, the CDR3 is TGCGCCAGCCACCGCTTGGCAAGTTCGAACACCGGGGAGCTGTTTTTT. Filled out from reference TRBV5-1 and TRBJ2-2, the complete variable domain reads KAGVTQTPRYLIKTRGQQVTLSCSPISGHRSVSWYQQTPGQGLQFLFEYFSETQRNKGNFPGRFSGRQFSNSRSEMNVSTLELGDSALYLCASHRLASSNTGELFFGEGSRLTVL.